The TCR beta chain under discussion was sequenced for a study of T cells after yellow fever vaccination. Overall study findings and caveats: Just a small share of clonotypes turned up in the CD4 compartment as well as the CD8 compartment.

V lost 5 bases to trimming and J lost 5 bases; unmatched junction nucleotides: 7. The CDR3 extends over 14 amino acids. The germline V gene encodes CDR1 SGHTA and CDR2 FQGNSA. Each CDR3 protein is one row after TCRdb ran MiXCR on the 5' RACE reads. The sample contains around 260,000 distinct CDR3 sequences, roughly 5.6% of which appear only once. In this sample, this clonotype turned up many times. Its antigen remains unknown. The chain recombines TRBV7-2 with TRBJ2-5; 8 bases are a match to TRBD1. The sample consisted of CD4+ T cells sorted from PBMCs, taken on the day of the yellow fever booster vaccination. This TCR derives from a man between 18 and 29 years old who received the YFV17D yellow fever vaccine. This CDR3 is CASSAGQGVETQYF. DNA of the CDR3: TGTGCCAGCAGCGCCGGACAGGGTGTGGAGACCCAGTACTTC.